Listed here are 7 T cell receptor beta chains from one sample, sequenced in a study of blood T cells in healthy people across ages. Primers used in a second PCR of about 7 to 12 cycles were a sample-barcoded 5' primer and a J-beta primer mix. TCRdb reanalysed the 5' RACE reads using MiXCR and keeps one entry per CDR3 protein. The sample carries 750,000 to 1,000,000 distinct CDR3 sequences, about 28% recorded once. This same sample was also taken into another study, of T cells of mothers and their children.

Specimen: blood. These receptors were collected from a middle-aged woman in good health.

V usage is TRBV6-5 and J usage is TRBJ1-2, with D possibly TRBD1 on 6 matching bases. Germline CDR1 is MNHEY and CDR2 is SVGAGI. V shed 6 bases and J shed 5 bases, with 19 bases lying between them. There are 15 residues in the CDR3. This chain's CDR3 is CASRTSGGVGYGYTF. Here the CDR3 DNA reads TGTGCCAGCAGGACGAGTGGGGGCGTTGGGTATGGCTACACCTTC.

The rearrangement uses TRBV29-1 and TRBJ2-2, with 7 bases identical to TRBD2. Germline values: CDR1 SQVTM, CDR2 ANQGSEA. V shed 4 bases, J shed 6 bases, and the junction held 11 bases outside the gene matches. This CDR3 spans 15 amino acids. The CDR3 DNA sequence: TGCAGCGTTGGATACTCGGGACGGGGGGCCGGGGAGCTGTTTTTT. This translates into CSVGYSGRGAGELFF.

J is TRBJ2-5 and V is TRBV9; 8 nucleotides line up with TRBD1. This CDR3 contains 15 residues. V shed 4 bases and J 7 bases; nucleotides not matched to a gene: 12. Germline lookup yields CDR1 SGDLS and CDR2 YYNGEE. CDR3 residues: CASSSTGGSRGTQYF. The CDR3 coding sequence is TGTGCCAGCAGCTCAACAGGGGGTTCCAGGGGGACCCAGTACTTC.

In its sample, this clonotype was seen a few times. This sequence may be a read error, since a much larger clone differs from it by one base. The chain joins TRBV7-2 to TRBJ2-7; D is unclear. This CDR3 region has 14 residues. Germline loops: CDR1 SGHTA, CDR2 FQGNSA. As DNA, the CDR3 is TGTGTCAGCAGCCCCCAGATGGTCTCCTACGAGCAGTACTTC. Translation: CVSSPQMVSYEQYF.

This rearrangement joins TRBV20-1 to TRBJ2-5, with 10 bases lining up with TRBD2. In germline, CDR1 is DFQATT, CDR2 SNEGSKA (reference sequence). V trimming: 6 bases; J trimming: 2 bases; junction bases outside the gene matches: 6. The CDR3 is 14 amino acids. CDR3 sequence (DNA): TGCAGTGCCCACGGGACTAGCGAACAAGAGACCCAGTACTTC. Translated, it gives CSAHGTSEQETQYF.

This clonotype was counted many times. The rearrangement joins TRBV19 to TRBJ1-1, with D unclear. The CDR3 is 14 amino acids. The germline V gene encodes CDR1 LNHDA and CDR2 SQIVND (reference sequence). V lost 9 bases to trimming and J lost 0 bases, with 14 bases between them. In nucleotides, the CDR3 is TGTGCCAGCTCGTGGGGTACCGTGAACACTGAAGCTTTCTTT. As protein: CASSWGTVNTEAFF.

This clonotype was detected ten times or more. V gene TRBV6-5 combines with J gene TRBJ2-1; the D is unclear. The V gene's germline CDR1 is MNHEY and CDR2 SVGAGI. V dropped 6 bases and J dropped 8 bases, with 14 bases sitting between them. There are 13 residues in the CDR3. This CDR3 is CASRRPPSDEQFF. The CDR3 nucleotides are TGTGCCAGCAGACGCCCCCCTTCCGATGAGCAGTTCTTC.